This note documents a single T cell receptor beta chain sequence. This clonotype came up a few times. This receptor's antigen is unknown. No quality values exist for individual bases; no much larger clone is one base distant. Libraries came from multiplex PCR. Instrument used: Illumina HiSeq 4000. iRepertoire HTBI primers and Arm-PCR amplification of CDR3 regions were used to construct TCR beta libraries. Before sequencing, the PCR products went through gel purification. Concerning the study's data processing: Gene usage analysis of CDR3 amino acid clonotypes used the approximately 62 TRBV and some 15 TRBJ segments found across samples. Filtered high-quality paired reads were merged into contigs using COPE and FqMerger. Contigs were aligned with BLAST to IMGT TRBV, TRBD and TRBJ reference genes, and CDR3 was defined per IMGT. Highly expanded clones were defined as clonotypes with a frequency above 0.1%. Shannon entropy was used to measure repertoire diversity, and the Gini coefficient was used to measure V-J evenness. Public clonotypes were defined as clonotypes shared by more than one individual. The public reads were reprocessed in TCRdb via fastp at Q25 and MiXCR, keeping in-frame beta chains. Duplicate CDR3 protein sequences are folded into a single record with the most common DNA and genes. These V and J calls originate from TCRdb's pipeline instead of the authors' own analysis. Here the sample has hundreds of thousands of distinct CDR3 sequences; 15% occur a single time. About 20% of the sample goes to the ten largest clones.

According to the study, the label for this sample's time point signals: newly diagnosed GD, antithyroid drugs for less than 3 months. For both TCR sequencing and RNA sequencing, RNA was extracted from PBMCs using TRIzol. The diagnosis of Graves' disease followed American Thyroid Association guidelines. The patients came from an endocrinology department in Xi'an, China. From each patient, 8 to 10 milliliters of peripheral blood was collected into an EDTA anticoagulant tube. Ficoll Paque Plus density gradient separation was used to isolate PBMCs, and no additional T cell sorting was done. RNA quality was checked with an Agilent 2100 Bioanalyzer and agarose gel, and concentration with a NanoDrop 2000. This sample was taken from a study of regulatory T cells in long-lasting Graves disease (dated by TCRdb to about 2021). Notes on the research overall: Newly diagnosed Graves' disease patients had taken antithyroid drugs for less than 3 months. TCR sequencing covered some 13 persistent and 20 newly diagnosed Graves' disease patients, some 35 samples in total. The study was registered as a clinical trial and conducted in China. This study used TCR sequencing and RNA sequencing of peripheral blood to compare persistent Graves' disease patients against newly diagnosed Graves' disease patients.

The paper's findings and limits, for the study overall: Compared with newly diagnosed patients, patients with persistent Graves' disease had lower TCR Shannon entropy and fewer highly expanded clones, which suggests clonal expansion. The study examined only peripheral blood because the primary lesion, thyroid tissue, could not be accessed. Sequencing and analysis were restricted to the TCR beta chain. A larger number of public clonotypes was shared among persistent patients (more than 2,500) than among newly diagnosed patients (roughly 970). The authors acknowledged the small sample size as a limitation that may reduce accuracy. TRBV28, TRBJ1-2 and TRBJ2-5 were preferentially used in persistent disease, while TRBV20-1 and TRBJ2-1 were favored in newly diagnosed disease.

CDR1 and CDR2 were assigned from the germline V gene as SGDLS and YYNGEE. V drops 0 bases and J drops 2 bases, leaving 12 bases in between. The CDR3 holds 16 amino acids from the cysteine to the phenylalanine. CDR3 DNA only is kept here, 48 bases in frame from base 1. This TCR was recovered from a female donor with Graves disease. Recombination connected TRBV9 to TRBJ2-1; D gene: possibly TRBD1, on 5 matching bases. The sequenced sample was peripheral blood mononuclear cells (PBMCs), obtained at new diagnosis, from a patient treated with antithyroid drugs. This receptor carries the CDR3 CASSVEWGVAYNEQFF. The bases are TGTGCCAGCAGCGTAGAGTGGGGCGTGGCCTACAATGAGCAGTTCTTC.